This T cell receptor (beta chain) was identified during a study of metastatic and nonmetastatic thyroid tumors. TCRdb reprocessed the PCR reads via MiXCR. The repertoire holds about 27,000 clones, roughly 15% seen once, with about a sixth in the top ten. Every patient was untreated before thyroid surgery. This clone showed up many times. The receptor comes from a male donor with papillary thyroid cancer or a benign thyroid nodule (not recorded which). Some clones in this sample may be carry-over from other donors' samples. The specimen sequenced was blood.

The CDR3 reads CASNRQGLNTEAFF. CDR3 coding DNA: TGTGCCAGCAACCGACAGGGGCTAAACACTGAAGCTTTCTTT. The chain has TRBV9 and TRBJ1-1; 8 bases are shared with TRBD1. V shed 6 bases and J 2 bases; nucleotides not matched to a gene: 6. The germline CDR1 and CDR2 sequences are SGDLS and YYNGEE. This CDR3 has 14 amino acids.